This entry concerns a single T cell receptor beta chain. It lacks a known antigen. Nothing much larger sits one base from this clone, and base qualities are not available. Receptor amplification or capture employed the immunoSEQ multiplex PCR assay. For the multiplex PCR, a mixture combining 60 forward primers for TCR Vbeta segments and 13 reverse primers for TCR Jbeta segments was used. The CDR3 region of rearranged TCR beta genes was amplified from genomic DNA by a multiplex PCR assay. Amplified TCR beta libraries were sequenced as 87-base-pair reads on the Illumina HiSeq System. From the authors' description of their analysis: In a later analysis, some 80 million unique TCR beta chains were counted across the approximately 640 repertoires, and some 10 million of these chains were shared by at least two donors. Raw reads were error-corrected and collapsed into unique sequences with a nearest-neighbor algorithm that merged closely related sequences to remove PCR and sequencing errors. Alignment of CDR3 sequences to IMGT reference sequences was used to assign V, D and J gene segments. For a sequence to be retained, at least a six-nucleotide match to both a V gene segment and a J gene segment was required. A rearrangement counted as productive if the CDR3 had no stop codons and remained in frame with V and J, and every other rearrangement counted as non-productive. Following IMGT convention, CDR3 was defined as the stretch from the second conserved V-encoded cysteine to the conserved J-encoded phenylalanine. The earlier analysis of about 590 of the donors excluded sequences that lacked an unambiguous match to a single V gene segment. An earlier analysis of around 600 of the donors classified V segments as functional when productive rearrangements were above 56.7% and as segregating when the standard deviation between donors was above 5%. A statistical classification framework was built to diagnose cytomegalovirus status from the catalog of TCR beta chain sequences. In a later analysis, V and J genes were assigned by comparing TCR nucleotide sequences against IMGT/GENE-DB human TR gene sequences. Using the TCRdist pipeline, a later analysis assigned CDR3 sequences along with most-parsimonious VDJ recombination scenarios. In a later analysis, every TCR beta chain was defined by the combination of its CDR3 amino acid sequence and its V-gene family, and reads without a unique V-gene family were dropped. To address suspected cross-contamination and a sequencing artifact, a later analysis removed 550 to 750 highly shared, low-generation-probability nucleotide sequences. In a later analysis, a clonal expansion index was calculated for each public chain from normalized within-repertoire ranks of inferred template counts. A later analysis computed generation probabilities with a VDJ recombination model fitted to out-of-frame rearrangements, and checked the results against IGoR. A later analysis scored TCR-TCR, TCR-HLA and TCR-CMV co-occurrence with hypergeometric tests, applying a repertoire-size bias correction to TCR pairs. To estimate false discovery rates, a later analysis permuted the HLA or CMV assignments 20 times. In a later analysis, co-occurring TCRs were grouped using DBSCAN, with TCRdist sequence similarity added in when clustering inside HLA-allele-positive subsets. Repertoires with fewer than 30,000 or more than 120,000 public chains, plus five repertoires with anomalous nucleotide sharing, were excluded from co-occurrence clustering. Entries here come from immuneACCESS through TCRdb and include only in-frame sequences with V and J called. Some clones fail to appear in such tables; in the studies checked, an unresolved V gene covers under half of the shortfall, and the cause of the remainder is unknown. The V and J calls and the clone size are those of that table, but D and trimming were determined from the DNA. The sample records roughly 100,000 clones, about 80% of which are singletons. The ten largest clones take up about 3.1% of the sample.

The cohort comprised approximately 700 healthy bone marrow donors. Cohort members were all nominally healthy when sampled, although unrecorded immune exposures were likely present. The donor tested CMV seronegative, placing the donor among the 350 to 400 seronegative members of the cohort. A peripheral blood sample was provided by each donor, and peripheral blood mononuclear cells were used for TCR beta sequencing. The Qiagen DNeasy Blood Extraction Kit was used to extract genomic DNA from the blood cell samples. The sample is drawn from a study of cytomegalovirus exposure and HLA in healthy donors (dated by TCRdb to about 2017). With respect to the entire study: An earlier analysis of several hundred of the donors reported around 280 Gb of sequence data and 117 million unique TCR beta sequences obtained from roughly 170 million T cells. Both class I and class II loci were covered by HLA typing, at four-digit resolution. The study profiled the T cell repertoires of hundreds of subjects by immunosequencing and related them to cytomegalovirus serostatus. Among around 400 genotyped donors of the cohort, an average of roughly 240,000 unique TCR beta nucleotide sequences were sequenced per donor, roughly 20% of them non-productive. The genetic ancestry cluster associated with self-reported Caucasian donors included 81% of the 300 to 400 genotyped donors. The number of donors typed differed by locus, with about 629-630 for A, B, C, DRB1 and DQB1, approximately 500 for DQA1, 600 to 610 for DPA1, and around 460 for DPB1. An earlier analysis of more than 450 of the donors used high-throughput TCR beta sequencing to judge whether each TCR beta V gene segment behaved as functional or pseudogenic. The study aimed to test whether signatures of past pathogen exposure could be identified by cataloging public T cell receptors. The study combined high-throughput TCR immunosequencing, statistical association of individual TCRs with disease status, and machine learning to predict cytomegalovirus infection status. Donor age, sex, ethnicity and CMV serostatus were collected together with the repertoire data. Rather than drawing on any new phenotypic data, the later analysis identified candidate immune exposures from TCR beta sequences and the way those sequences occurred across donors. Because of strong linkage in the cohort, roughly five DR-DQ haplotypes were treated as single units for association and clustering. A separate validation cohort of some 130 different subjects was used in addition to the 666-subject first cohort. Roughly 320 gigabases of sequencing data and tens of millions of unique TCR sequences made up an early release that covered over 550 HLA-typed donors. A later genetic analysis used genome-wide SNP genotypes for about 65% of the roughly 670 donors, treating that subset as a discovery cohort. In a later analysis, previously published TCR beta repertoires from 550 to 750 donors were re-analyzed and high-resolution HLA genotyping was added so that TCR occurrence patterns could be studied. All discovery cohort repertoires had been generated using a single sequencing platform. Study-wide findings and limitations: In this cohort, only TCR beta chains were sequenced, and detectable features were limited by the absence of alpha or paired-chain data. Some IMGT-functional V segments, including TRBV6-2 and TRBV6-3, could not be told apart with the 87-base-pair reads, so those segments were excluded. In a later analysis, several top co-occurrence clusters were reported to appear linked to parvovirus B19, influenza, CMV and Epstein-Barr virus. Linkage disequilibrium might explain the correlated functional status among segregating V segments, but an unknown experimental factor could not be ruled out. A total of fewer than 200 TCR beta chains were listed by the study as associated with cytomegalovirus. A later analysis found that most CMV-associated TCR beta chains appeared HLA-restricted, with HLA associations seemingly driven largely by CMV exposure. In a later genetic analysis, fewer N-insertions in productive TCRs were reported among donors in an Asian-associated ancestry cluster than the approximately 670-donor mean. Across donors, most TCR sequences were observed very rarely, whereas some public TCRs were present in many individuals. A later genetic analysis associated a missense DCLRE1C variant with V-gene and J-gene trimming of TCR beta chains, and an independent cohort replicated the association. In an earlier analysis of some 500 of the donors, most TCR beta V segments were observed in productive rearrangements about 87% or about 30% of the time, broadly matching IMGT annotations. In a later analysis, more than 15,000 TCR beta sequences were associated with specific HLA alleles at a false discovery rate of 0.05. The classifier was reported to diagnose cytomegalovirus status with high specificity and sensitivity in both the original and validation cohorts. CMV serostatus was the only immune exposure information available for the cohort. Assigning TCR associations to individual alleles was difficult when HLA alleles, especially DR and DQ, strongly co-occurred. A further reported finding was that TCR beta sequences accurately predicted the HLA-A and HLA-B alleles for most subjects in the first cohort. In a later analysis, TCR association rates were found to vary across HLA loci, with the most associated TCRs seen for DRB1 alleles and the fewest for HLA-C alleles. Because some donors lacked HLA typing at each locus, the association tests relied only on the typed subset. Three of the identified cytomegalovirus-associated TCR beta chains were confirmed in vitro to be specific for cytomegalovirus antigens. Seventeen rarely observed V segments, including chromosome 9 orphons, were excluded from the earlier analysis of about 600 of the donors because counts were too low. According to the authors, the approach could potentially be generalized to other disease states and immunological phenotypes. Roughly uniform sequencing depth across donors was assumed in presence/absence analyses, although this assumption may not hold. A cluster of highly shared sequence variants was judged likely to represent a technical artifact of the sequencing pipeline. A later analysis found that HLA-associated TCR beta chains were more clonally expanded and had lower generation probabilities than equally common non-associated chains.

V is pared back by 5 bases and J by 1 base, with 11 bases lying between the germline termini. From the germline V gene, CDR1 is SQVTM and CDR2 is ANQGSEA. The CDR3 covers 13 residues, taking in both the cysteine and the phenylalanine. The kept DNA is CDR3 alone, 39 bases in frame from the first base. What was sequenced was PBMCs. The rearrangement combines TRBV29-1 with TRBJ1-1; a weak D assignment points to TRBD1 (5 bases agree). This receptor was identified in a middle-aged woman in good health and CMV-seronegative. CDR3 sequence: CSVRSDRNTEAFF. The DNA sequence is TGCAGCGTTCGGTCCGACAGGAACACTGAAGCTTTCTTT.